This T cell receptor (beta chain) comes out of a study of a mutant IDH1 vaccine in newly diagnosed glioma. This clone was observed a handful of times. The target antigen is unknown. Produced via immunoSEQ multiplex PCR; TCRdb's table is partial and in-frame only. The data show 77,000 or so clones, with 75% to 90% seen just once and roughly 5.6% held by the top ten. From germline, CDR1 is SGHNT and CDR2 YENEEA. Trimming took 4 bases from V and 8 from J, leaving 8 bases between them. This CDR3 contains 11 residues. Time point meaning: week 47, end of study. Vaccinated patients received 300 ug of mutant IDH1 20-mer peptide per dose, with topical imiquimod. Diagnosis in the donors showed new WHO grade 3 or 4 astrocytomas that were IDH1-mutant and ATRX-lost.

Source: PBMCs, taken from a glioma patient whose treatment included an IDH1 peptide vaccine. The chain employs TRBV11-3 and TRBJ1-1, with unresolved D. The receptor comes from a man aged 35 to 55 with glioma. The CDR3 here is CASSSWEEAFF. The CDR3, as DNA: TGTGCCAGCAGCTCGTGGGAAGAAGCTTTCTTT.